This TCR beta chain was documented in a study of OX40 agonist ivuxolimab in advanced cancers. At the level of the whole study: Ivuxolimab was a fully human IgG2 agonistic monoclonal antibody targeting the costimulatory receptor OX40 (CD134). Intravenous ivuxolimab was administered to patients every 2 weeks at six dose levels: 0.01, 0.1, 0.3, 1.5, 3 and 10 mg/kg. Among the 52 dose-escalation patients, around 20 had hepatocellular carcinoma, approximately 15 melanoma, 9 renal cell carcinoma and 9 head and neck cancer. The dose-escalation cohort was roughly 83% male with a mean age of roughly 60 years, ranging from roughly 23 to 85. Patients were allowed to have had prior anti-PD-1, anti-PD-L1 or anti-CTLA-4 therapy, and around 40% of the dose-escalation patients had previously received checkpoint inhibitors. Three dose-escalation patients achieved partial responses, one with hepatocellular carcinoma and two with cutaneous melanoma. The point of sequencing TCRbeta in the periphery was to test whether ivuxolimab changed TCR sequence diversity and drove clonal T-cell expansion. The paper describes the monotherapy dose-escalation part (N of about 52 patients) of the phase I trial of ivuxolimab.

As encoded in the germline V gene, CDR1 is SGDLS while CDR2 is YYNGEE. V loses 0 bases of germline sequence and J loses 2 bases, and the interval between the two ends is 9 bases. Inclusive of the bounding cysteine and phenylalanine, the CDR3 is 15 residues long. Solely the CDR3 DNA is kept, with 45 bases framed from the first base. For sequencing of the TCRbeta CDR3 region, genomic DNA was extracted from the sorted cells. TCRbeta CDR3 regions were sequenced using the immunoSEQ Assay. TCRdb took over this immuneACCESS table, retaining in-frame rearrangements with V and J assigned. Such tables are incomplete; in checked studies, under half of the missing clones stem from an unresolved V gene, and the remainder is unexplained. This sample lists 35,000 to 45,000 clones; about 86% were detected once. 21% of the sample is held by the ten biggest clonotypes. Findings and caveats that apply to the study as a whole: After ivuxolimab, more expanded clones were found on average in CD8+ T cells than in CD4+ T cells. In the 0.1-3.0 mg/kg groups, partial responders had among the lowest normalized peripheral clonal expansion, particularly in CD8+ T cells. Low levels of normalized T-cell clonal expansion were also seen in some patients who did not respond. At doses of 0.1 to 3.0 mg/kg, clonal expansion of both CD4+ and CD8+ T cells in blood was seen between baseline and week 6. Which antigens the clonally expanded peripheral T cells were specific for was not determined.

In the case of this clone: Its recognized antigen is unknown. One base away there is no much larger clone; base qualities are not given.

The trial excluded patients who had a history of autoimmune disease or who were on systemic immunosuppression. Peripheral blood for TCR sequencing was collected from all dose cohorts at baseline, on cycle 4 day 1, and on cycle 7 day 1. The samples were taken from a phase I, first-in-human, multicenter, open-label dose-escalation trial of ivuxolimab. Adults with locally advanced or metastatic head and neck squamous cell, hepatocellular, melanoma or renal cell carcinoma were enrolled in the trial. Before TCR sequencing, CD4+ and CD8+ T cells were separately sorted from peripheral blood. The receptor was isolated from an adult with an advanced solid tumor such as melanoma, head and neck, liver or kidney cancer. Sequences were derived from CD4+ or CD8+ T cells sorted from blood, sampled in a trial of the OX40 agonist ivuxolimab. The V and J genes are TRBV9 and TRBJ2-1; TRBD2 is a possible D gene, resting on 5 matching bases. The CDR3 corresponds to CASSVVPGTYNEQFF. The nucleotide sequence is TGTGCCAGCAGCGTAGTGCCGGGGACCTACAATGAGCAGTTCTTC.